The next 10 T cell receptor beta chains were all read from a single sample in a study of CD8 T cells in Susac syndrome. After extraction with the RNeasy kit, roughly 0.45 to 1 ug of the RNA was reverse transcribed using random hexamers. TCRdb recomputed calls from the immunoSEQ multiplex PCR reads with MiXCR, one row per CDR3 protein. The sample has roughly 120,000 distinct CDR3 sequences; less than 95% are singletons. Input material: CD4+ T cells from PBMCs. The receptors were gathered from a human donor with multiple sclerosis.

The chain employs TRBV4-2 and TRBJ2-2; D is ambiguous. The CDR3 consists of 15 residues. Germline CDR1 and CDR2: LGHNA and YNFKEQ. V lost 1 base, J lost 6 bases, and 12 bases lay in between. The CDR3 DNA sequence: TGTGCCAGCAGCCAAGGGAACGCGGTTCCCGGGGAGCTGTTTTTT. Protein sequence: CASSQGNAVPGELFF.

V usage is TRBV29-1 and J usage is TRBJ1-2; weak D call: TRBD1 (5 bases). The CDR3 sequence is 13 residues long. Germline lookup yields CDR1 SQVTM and CDR2 ANQGSEA. V shed 7 bases and J shed 4 bases, with 16 bases lying between them. The CDR3 nucleotides are TGCAGCGCCCAGACAGAAGGAGGCTATGGCTACACCTTC. Translating it yields CSAQTEGGYGYTF.

This clonotype was detected only once. The V gene is TRBV7-6, the J gene TRBJ1-1; D is perhaps TRBD1 (5 bases). Trimming left V 0 bases short and J 0 bases short, with 11 bases between. CDR3 length: 16 amino acids. Germline CDR1 and CDR2: SGHVS and FNYEAQ. CDR3 loop: CASSLARRQLNTEAFF. Written as DNA, the CDR3 is TGTGCCAGCAGCTTAGCGCGTAGACAGTTGAACACTGAAGCTTTCTTT.

This chain joins TRBV27 and TRBJ2-2; 7 bases align to TRBD1. Losses at the gene ends were 6 bases for V and 5 bases for J; bases not matched to a gene: 6. This CDR3 contains 14 residues. CDR1 is MNHEY, CDR2 SMNVEV, per germline (reference sequence). For the CDR3, the DNA is TGTGCCAGCAGGACAGGGACCTTAACCGGGGAGCTGTTTTTT. Translated: CASRTGTLTGELFF.

Written as DNA, the CDR3 is TGTGCCAGCAGCCAAGAAAGCACCCAGGACAGCTACGAGCAGTACTTC. Amino acids: CASSQESTQDSYEQYF. The chain carries TRBV4-2 and TRBJ2-7; D perhaps matches TRBD1 (6 bases). The ends were cut back, 0 bases at V and 3 bases at J, with 15 bases in the middle. The CDR3 spans 16 residues. Germline assignment: CDR1 LGHNA and CDR2 YNFKEQ.

V is TRBV10-3 and J is TRBJ2-2; a possible D gene is TRBD1 (6 bases). The CDR3 covers 14 residues. The germline V gene has CDR1 ENHRY and CDR2 SYGVKD. V gave up 10 bases and J gave up 2 bases, with 14 bases separating them. The CDR3 loop is CANARTDNTGELFF. The DNA of the CDR3 is TGTGCCAATGCCCGGACAGATAACACCGGGGAGCTGTTTTTT.

V gene TRBV9 combines with J gene TRBJ1-6, with 9 bases identical to TRBD1. The CDR3 contains 14 residues. The junction had 2 bases not matched to a gene; V was cut back by 2 bases and J by 8 bases. Germline V gene lookup returns CDR1 SGDLS and CDR2 YYNGEE. CDR3 nucleotide sequence: TGTGCCAGCAGCGTCCGGGACAGGGATTCACCCCTCCACTTT. It specifies CASSVRDRDSPLHF.

This chain connects TRBV7-6 to TRBJ1-5; D may be TRBD1 (5 bases). CDR1 is SGHVS and CDR2 is FNYEAQ in the germline V gene. CDR3 length: 16 residues. V dropped 5 bases and J dropped 4 bases, with 18 bases sitting between them. CDR3 in amino acids: CASSIGNYGGNQPQHF. CDR3 sequence (DNA): TGTGCCAGCAGCATAGGCAACTACGGGGGGAATCAGCCCCAGCATTTT.

This chain links TRBV4-3 with TRBJ1-1, with 7 bases identical to TRBD1. V was pared by 0 bases and J by 11 bases, with 6 bases of the junction left unmatched. The germline CDR1 and CDR2 sequences are LGHNA and YSLEER. The CDR3 has 13 residues. CDR3 coding DNA: TGCGCCAGCAGCCAAGATAGGAGGGGGCGGGCTTTCTTT. Translating gives CASSQDRRGRAFF.

This chain joins TRBV30 and TRBJ2-5, with D uncertain. The germline CDR1 and CDR2 sequences are GTSNPN and SVGIG (reference sequence). CDR3 length: 13 residues. Between the trimmed V and J ends, which lost 0 bases and 5 bases, there was a span of 10 bases. The CDR3 loop is CAWSVLSAETQYF. The CDR3 coding sequence is TGTGCCTGGAGTGTACTATCGGCCGAGACCCAGTACTTC.